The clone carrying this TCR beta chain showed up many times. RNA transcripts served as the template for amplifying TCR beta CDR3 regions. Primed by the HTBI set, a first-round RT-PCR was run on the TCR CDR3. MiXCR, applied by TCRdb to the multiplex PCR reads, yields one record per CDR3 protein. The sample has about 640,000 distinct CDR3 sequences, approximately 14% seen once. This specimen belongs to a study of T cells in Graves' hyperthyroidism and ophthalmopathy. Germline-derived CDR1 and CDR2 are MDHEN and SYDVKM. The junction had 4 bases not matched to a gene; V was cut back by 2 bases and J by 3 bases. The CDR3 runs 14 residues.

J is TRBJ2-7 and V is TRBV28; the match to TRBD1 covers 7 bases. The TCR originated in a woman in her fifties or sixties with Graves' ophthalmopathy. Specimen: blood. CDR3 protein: CASSLEGAYYEQYF. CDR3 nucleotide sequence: TGTGCCAGCAGTTTAGAGGGGGCGTACTACGAGCAGTACTTC.